This TCR beta chain is drawn from a study of blood T cell repertoires in COVID-19. Study in general: The United States, Italy and Spain provided the acute and convalescent COVID-19 samples.

CDR3 length: 12 amino acids. Germline V gene data show CDR1 as SGHRS and CDR2 as YFSETQ. The ends were cut back, 2 bases at V and 0 bases at J, with 3 bases in the middle. The data were produced by immunoSEQ multiplex PCR, yet TCRdb's version contains in-frame clones alone and is incomplete. The top ten clones hold 15% to 20% of a sample with some 130,000 clones, 75% to 90% of them seen once. This receptor was identified in a man aged 50-59 years with active or convalescent COVID-19. The sample comprised peripheral blood. The V gene is TRBV5-1, the J gene TRBJ2-7; unclear D gene. The CDR3 region has the DNA TGCGCCAGCAGCTTAGCCTCCTACGAGCAGTACTTC. Its protein product is CASSLASYEQYF.